This T cell receptor beta chain was sequenced during a study of blood T cell repertoires in COVID-19. The table came from immunoSEQ multiplex PCR; TCRdb's copy has only in-frame clones and leaves some out. The data hold around 280,000 clones, with about 89% observed a single time. The CDR3 is 17 amino acids. CDR1 is LNHDA, CDR2 SQIVND, per germline (reference sequence). With 0 bases clipped from V and 9 bases from J, the junction kept 10 bases outside the gene matches. The genes are TRBV19 and TRBJ1-6; 8 nucleotides line up with TRBD1. Specimen: PBMCs or T cells enriched from blood (not recorded which). The receptor's source is a woman between 40 and 50 years old who had recovered from COVID-19. CDR3 protein: CASSIDLARGRVSPLHF. In DNA, the CDR3 is TGTGCCAGTAGTATAGATCTCGCCAGGGGGCGCGTTTCACCCCTCCACTTT.